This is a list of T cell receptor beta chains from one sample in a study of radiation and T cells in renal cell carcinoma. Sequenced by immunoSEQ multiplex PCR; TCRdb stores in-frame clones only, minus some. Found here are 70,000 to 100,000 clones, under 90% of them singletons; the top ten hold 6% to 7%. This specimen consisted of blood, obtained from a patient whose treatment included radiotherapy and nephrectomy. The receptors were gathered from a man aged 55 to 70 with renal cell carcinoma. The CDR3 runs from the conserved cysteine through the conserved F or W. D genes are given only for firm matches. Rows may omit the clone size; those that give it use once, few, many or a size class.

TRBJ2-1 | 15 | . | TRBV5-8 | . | TGTGCCAGCAGCTTAAACGGGCTTTCCTACAATGAGCAGTTCTTC | CASSLNGLSYNEQFF
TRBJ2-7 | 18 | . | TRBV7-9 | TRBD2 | TGTGCCAGCAGCTCCCCTGGGACTAGCGGGATGAGCTCCTACGAGCAGTACTTC | CASSSPGTSGMSSYEQYF
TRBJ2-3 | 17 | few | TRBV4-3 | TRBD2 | TGCGCCAGCAGCCAAGAACGGGAAGCGGGAGTGAGAGATACGCAGTATTTT | CASSQEREAGVRDTQYF
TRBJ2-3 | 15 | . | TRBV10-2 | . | TGCGCCAGCAGATTGAGTCCCGAGAGCACAGATACGCAGTATTTT | CASRLSPESTDTQYF
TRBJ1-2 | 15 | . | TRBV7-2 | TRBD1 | TGTGCCAGCAGCTTACCCGGGAGACAGGGAGCTGGCTACACCTTC | CASSLPGRQGAGYTF
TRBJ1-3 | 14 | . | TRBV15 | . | TGTGCCACCAGCAGAGGGGGGGAGGGAAACACCATATATTTT | CATSRGGEGNTIYF
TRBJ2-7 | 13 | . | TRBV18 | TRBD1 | TGTGCCAGCTCTGAGACAGGGAAGTACGAGCAGTACTTC | CASSETGKYEQYF
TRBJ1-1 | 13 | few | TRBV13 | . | TGTGCCAGCAGCACCCAGATGAACACTGAAGCTTTCTTT | CASSTQMNTEAFF
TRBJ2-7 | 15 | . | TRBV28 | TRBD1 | TGTGCCAGCAGTTTGTGGGGGACAGGGGTGTACGAGCAGTACTTC | CASSLWGTGVYEQYF
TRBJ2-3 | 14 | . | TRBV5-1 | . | TGCGCCAGCAGCTTGTCCAGGCGCACAGATACGCAGTATTTT | CASSLSRRTDTQYF
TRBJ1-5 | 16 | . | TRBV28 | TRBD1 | TGTGCCAGCACAGAAGGACAGGGGGTGAGCAATCAGCCCCAGCATTTT | CASTEGQGVSNQPQHF
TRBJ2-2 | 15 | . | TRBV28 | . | TGTGCCAGCAACTGGGGCAGGGTTAACACCGGGGAGCTGTTTTTT | CASNWGRVNTGELFF
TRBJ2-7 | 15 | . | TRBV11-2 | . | TGTGCCAGCAGCTTATATCTGGGGGAAGGTGCCGAGCAGTACTTC | CASSLYLGEGAEQYF
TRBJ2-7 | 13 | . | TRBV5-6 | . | TGTGCCAGCGCCAGGGTTGGGGGGGCCGAGCAGTACTTC | CASARVGGAEQYF
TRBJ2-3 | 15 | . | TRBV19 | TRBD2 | TGTGCCAGTAGCCTGACTAGCCGCCTAACAGATACGCAGTATTTT | CASSLTSRLTDTQYF
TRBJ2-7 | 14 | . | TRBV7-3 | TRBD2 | TGTGCCAGCAGCTTGACTAGCGGGAGTTACGAGCAGTACTTC | CASSLTSGSYEQYF
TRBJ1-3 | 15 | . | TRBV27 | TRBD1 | TGTGCCAGCAGCCCCAGGGGGAGCTCTGGAAACACCATATATTTT | CASSPRGSSGNTIYF
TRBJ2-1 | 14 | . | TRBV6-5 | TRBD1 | TGTGCCAGCAGTGAAGGGACAGGGGGCAATGAGCAGTTCTTC | CASSEGTGGNEQFF
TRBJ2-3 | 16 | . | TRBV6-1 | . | TGTGCCAGCAGTGAAGCATCGGGGATTAGCACAGATACGCAGTATTTT | CASSEASGISTDTQYF
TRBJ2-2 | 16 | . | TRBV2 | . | TGTGCCAGCAGTGAATTCCTAGCGACAAACACCGGGGAGCTGTTTTTT | CASSEFLATNTGELFF
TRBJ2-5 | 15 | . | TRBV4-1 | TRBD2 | TGCGCCAGCAGGCGGGGCGGGAGGGCCCAAGAGACCCAGTACTTC | CASRRGGRAQETQYF
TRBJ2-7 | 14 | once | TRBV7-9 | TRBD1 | TGTGCCAGCAGCTTAGCGTACGGACAGGGGAAGCAGTACTTC | CASSLAYGQGKQYF
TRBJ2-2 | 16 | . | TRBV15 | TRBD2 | TGTGCCACCAGCTCTGCTAGCGGGATAAACACCGGGGAGCTGTTTTTT | CATSSASGINTGELFF
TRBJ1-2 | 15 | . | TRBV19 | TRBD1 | TGTGCCAGTAGTGAGGGGGGACAGACCCTCTATGGCTACACCTTC | CASSEGGQTLYGYTF
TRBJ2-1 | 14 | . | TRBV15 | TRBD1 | TGTGCCACCAGCAGAGAGGACAGGTACAATGAGCAGTTCTTC | CATSREDRYNEQFF
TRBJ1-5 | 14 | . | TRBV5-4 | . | TGTGCCAGCAGCTTTTGGGGAATCAATCAGCCCCAGCATTTT | CASSFWGINQPQHF
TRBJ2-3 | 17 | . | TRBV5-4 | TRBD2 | TGTGCCAGCACCCAACGGACTAGCGGAGGGGCCCCAGATACGCAGTATTTT | CASTQRTSGGAPDTQYF
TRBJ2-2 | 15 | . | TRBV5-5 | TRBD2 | TGTGCCAGCAGCTCCATAGCGGGAGCGGTCGGGGAGCTGTTTTTT | CASSSIAGAVGELFF
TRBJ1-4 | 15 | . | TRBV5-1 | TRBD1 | TGCGCCAGCAGCCCCAGGGACAGGGGGGAGGAAAAACTGTTTTTT | CASSPRDRGEEKLFF
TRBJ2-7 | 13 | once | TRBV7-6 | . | TGTGCCAGCAGCTTAGTCTGGGGCTACGAGCAGTACTTC | CASSLVWGYEQYF
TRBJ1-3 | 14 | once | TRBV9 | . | TGTGCCAGCAGCCCCCTCGACCGGGGAAACACCATATATTTT | CASSPLDRGNTIYF
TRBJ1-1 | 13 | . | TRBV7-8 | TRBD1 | TGTGCCAGCAGCTGGACAGGGAACACTGAAGCTTTCTTT | CASSWTGNTEAFF
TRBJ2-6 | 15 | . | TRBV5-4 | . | TGTGCCAGCAGCACCCGGGATTCTGGGGCCAACGTCCTGACTTTC | CASSTRDSGANVLTF
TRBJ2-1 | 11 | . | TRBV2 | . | TGTGCCAGCAATTGGAGCCTGGAGCAGTTCTTC | CASNWSLEQFF
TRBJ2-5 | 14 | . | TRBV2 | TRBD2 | TGTGCCAACGGACTAGCGGGAGTCTCTGAGACCCAGTACTTC | CANGLAGVSETQYF
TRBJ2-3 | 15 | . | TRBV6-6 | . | TGTGCCAGCAGTTCCCGGACTACCTACACAGATACGCAGTATTTT | CASSSRTTYTDTQYF
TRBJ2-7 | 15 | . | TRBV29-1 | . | TGCAGCGTTGAAGGGGGCCAGGGGAGCGTCTACGAGCAGTACTTC | CSVEGGQGSVYEQYF
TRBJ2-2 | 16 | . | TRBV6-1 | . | TGTGCCAGCAGTGAAGTCAGGACAACCATTACCGGGGAGCTGTTTTTT | CASSEVRTTITGELFF
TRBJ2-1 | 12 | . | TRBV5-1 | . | TGCGCCAGCAGCTTGGAAGGGAATGAGCAGTTCTTC | CASSLEGNEQFF
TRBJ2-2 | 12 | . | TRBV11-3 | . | TGTGCCAGCAGCTCCGGGACAGGGGAGCTGTTTTTT | CASSSGTGELFF
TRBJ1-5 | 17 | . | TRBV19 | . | TGTGCCAGTAGTATACTCCCCCGGGACCTCGTAGGGCAGCCCCAGCATTTT | CASSILPRDLVGQPQHF
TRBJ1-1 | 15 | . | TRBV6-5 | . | TGTGCCAGCAGTTACTTAGGGGACGATAACACTGAAGCTTTCTTT | CASSYLGDDNTEAFF
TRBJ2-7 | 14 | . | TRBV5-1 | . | TGCGCCAGCAGCCCTTCCGGTCGCGCCTACGAGCAGTACTTC | CASSPSGRAYEQYF
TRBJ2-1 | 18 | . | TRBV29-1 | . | TGCAGCGTTGAAGATCTTAGGATCACGCTGCGGGGCACCTCGGGGCAGTTCTTC | CSVEDLRITLRGTSGQFF
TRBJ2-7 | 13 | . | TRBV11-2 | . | TGTGCCAGCAGCTCGCGGGTTCTCTACGAGCAGTACTTC | CASSSRVLYEQYF
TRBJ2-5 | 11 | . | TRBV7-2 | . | TGTGCCAGCAGCCGCCGAGATAACCAGTACTTC | CASSRRDNQYF
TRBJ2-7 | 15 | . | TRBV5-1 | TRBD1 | TGCGCCAGCAGCTCCCGGACAGGGGGCAAATACGAGCAGTACTTC | CASSSRTGGKYEQYF
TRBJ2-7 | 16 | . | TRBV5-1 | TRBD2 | TGCGCCAGCAGCTTGGCCGTGGGGACTAGCGGTTACGAGCAGTACTTC | CASSLAVGTSGYEQYF
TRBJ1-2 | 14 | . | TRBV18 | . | TGTGCCAGCTCACCACGGCAGGAGGTCTATGGCTACACCTTC | CASSPRQEVYGYTF
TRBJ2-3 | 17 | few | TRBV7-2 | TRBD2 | TGTGCCAGCAGCTTAGGGGCGGGAGGGGGTCTCACAGATACGCAGTATTTT | CASSLGAGGGLTDTQYF
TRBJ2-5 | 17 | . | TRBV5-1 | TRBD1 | TGCGCCAGCAGGCTCCGGGACAGGGGTTTTGGTGGAGAGACCCAGTACTTC | CASRLRDRGFGGETQYF
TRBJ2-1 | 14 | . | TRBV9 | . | TGTGCCAGCAGCGTAGAGGGGACGTACAATGAGCAGTTCTTC | CASSVEGTYNEQFF
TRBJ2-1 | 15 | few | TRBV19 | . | TGTGCCAGTCGAGACCTAGCGGAGGGGGGCAATGAGCAGTTCTTC | CASRDLAEGGNEQFF
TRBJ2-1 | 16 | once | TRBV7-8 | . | TGTGCCAGCAGCTTAGCAGGGGCGGCCGTTGTGTATGAGCAGTTCTTC | CASSLAGAAVVYEQFF
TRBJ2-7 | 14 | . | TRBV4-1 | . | TGCGCCAGCAGCCCGAGCTACAGTCACTACGAGCAGTACTTC | CASSPSYSHYEQYF
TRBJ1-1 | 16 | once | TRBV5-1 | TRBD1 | TGCGCCAGCAGCTTGTCGGTCGGACAGGGGAACACTGAAGCTTTCTTT | CASSLSVGQGNTEAFF
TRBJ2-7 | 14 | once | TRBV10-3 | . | TGTGCCATCAGGCCGTCGCAAAGCTCCTACGAGCAGTACTTC | CAIRPSQSSYEQYF
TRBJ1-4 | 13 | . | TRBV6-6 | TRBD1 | TGTGCCAGCAGGACAGGGCTTCGAGAAAAACTGTTTTTT | CASRTGLREKLFF
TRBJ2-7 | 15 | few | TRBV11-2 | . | TGTGCCAGCAGCTTAGGTGGCTCCTCCTCCTACGAGCAGTACTTC | CASSLGGSSSYEQYF